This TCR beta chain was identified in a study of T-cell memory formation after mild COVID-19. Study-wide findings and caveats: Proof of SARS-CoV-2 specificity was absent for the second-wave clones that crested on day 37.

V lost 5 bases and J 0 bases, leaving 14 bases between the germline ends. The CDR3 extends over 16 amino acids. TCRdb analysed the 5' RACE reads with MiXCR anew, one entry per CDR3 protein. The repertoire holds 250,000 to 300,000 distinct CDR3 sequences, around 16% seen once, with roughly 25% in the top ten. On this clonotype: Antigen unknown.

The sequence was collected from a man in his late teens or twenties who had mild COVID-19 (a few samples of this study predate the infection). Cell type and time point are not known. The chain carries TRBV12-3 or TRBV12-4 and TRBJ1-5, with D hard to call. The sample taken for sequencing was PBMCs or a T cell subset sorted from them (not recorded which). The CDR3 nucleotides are TGTGCCAGCAGTCCCCGCGGGCTTTATAGCAATCAGCCCCAGCATTTT. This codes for CASSPRGLYSNQPQHF.